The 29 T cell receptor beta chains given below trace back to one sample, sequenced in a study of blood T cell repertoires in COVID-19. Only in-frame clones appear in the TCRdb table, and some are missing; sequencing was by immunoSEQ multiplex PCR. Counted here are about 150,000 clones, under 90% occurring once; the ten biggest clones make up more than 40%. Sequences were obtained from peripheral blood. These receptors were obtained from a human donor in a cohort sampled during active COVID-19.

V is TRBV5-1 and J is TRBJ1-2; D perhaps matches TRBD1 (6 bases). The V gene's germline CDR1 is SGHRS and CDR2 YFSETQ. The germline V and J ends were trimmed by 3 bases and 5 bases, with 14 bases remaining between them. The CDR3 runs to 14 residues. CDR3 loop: CASSSGQNPYGYTF. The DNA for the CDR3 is TGCGCCAGCAGCTCCGGACAGAACCCTTATGGCTACACCTTC.

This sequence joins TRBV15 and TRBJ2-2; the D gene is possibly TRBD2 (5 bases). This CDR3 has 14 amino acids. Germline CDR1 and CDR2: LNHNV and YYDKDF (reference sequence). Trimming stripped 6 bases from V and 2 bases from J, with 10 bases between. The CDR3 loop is CATSSGTNTGELFF. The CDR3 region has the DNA TGTGCCACCAGTTCGGGAACCAACACCGGGGAGCTGTTTTTT. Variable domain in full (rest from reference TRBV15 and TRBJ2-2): DAMVIQNPRYQVTQFGKPVTLSCSQTLNHNVMYWYQQKSSQAPKLLFHYYDKDFNNEADTPDNFQSRRPNTSFCFLDIRSPGLGDTAMYLCATSSGTNTGELFFGEGSRLTVL.

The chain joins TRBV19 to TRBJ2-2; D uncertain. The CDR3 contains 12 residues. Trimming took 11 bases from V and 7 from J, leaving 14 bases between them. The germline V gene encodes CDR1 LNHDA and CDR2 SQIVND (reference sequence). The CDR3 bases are TGTGCCGCCCATGGCCGGGTCGGGGAGCTGTTTTTT. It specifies CAAHGRVGELFF. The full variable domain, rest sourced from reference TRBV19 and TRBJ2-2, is DGGITQSPKYLFRKEGQNVTLSCEQNLNHDAMYWYRQDPGQGLRLIYYSQIVNDFQKGDIAEGYSVSREKKESFPLTVTSAQKNPTAFYLCAAHGRVGELFFGEGSRLTVL.

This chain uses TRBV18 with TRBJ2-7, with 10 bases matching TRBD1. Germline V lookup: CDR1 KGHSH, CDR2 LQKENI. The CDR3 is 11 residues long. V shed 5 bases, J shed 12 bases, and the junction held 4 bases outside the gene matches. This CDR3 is CASSWDRGVYF. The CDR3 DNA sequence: TGTGCCAGCTCATGGGACAGGGGTGTGTACTTC.

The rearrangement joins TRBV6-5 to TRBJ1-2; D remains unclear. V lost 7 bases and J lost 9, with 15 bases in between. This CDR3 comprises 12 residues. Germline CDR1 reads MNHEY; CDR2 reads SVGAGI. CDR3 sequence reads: CASTLGGRSYTF. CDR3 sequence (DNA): TGTGCCAGCACCCTAGGCGGCAGAAGCTACACCTTC.

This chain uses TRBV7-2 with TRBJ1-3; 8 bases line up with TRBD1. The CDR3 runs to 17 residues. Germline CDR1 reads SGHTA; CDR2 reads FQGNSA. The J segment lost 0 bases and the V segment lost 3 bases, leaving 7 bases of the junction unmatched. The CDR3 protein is CASSFSGTGLSGNTIYF. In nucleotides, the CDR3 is TGTGCCAGCAGCTTTTCCGGGACAGGACTCTCTGGAAACACCATATATTTT.

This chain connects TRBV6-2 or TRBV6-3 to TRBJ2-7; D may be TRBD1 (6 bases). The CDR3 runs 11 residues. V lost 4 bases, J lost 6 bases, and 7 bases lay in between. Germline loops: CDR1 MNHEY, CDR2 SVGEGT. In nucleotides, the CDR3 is TGTGCCAGCAGTTCAGGGGCCGAGCAGTACTTC. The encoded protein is CASSSGAEQYF.

The CDR3: CASSLLGATHYGYTF. For the CDR3, the DNA is TGTGCCAGCAGCCTCTTGGGGGCGACTCACTATGGCTACACCTTC. This chain uses TRBV6-2 or TRBV6-3 with TRBJ1-2, with D maybe TRBD1 (6 bases). V lost 6 bases, J lost 3 bases, and 17 bases lay in between. The germline gives CDR1 MNHEY, CDR2 SVGEGT. The CDR3 sequence is 15 residues long.

CDR3 bases: TGTGCCAGCAGCCCCACCGCGGGCCCTATATCGCCCCAGCATTTT. It is translated as CASSPTAGPISPQHF. This chain joins TRBV6-6 and TRBJ1-5; no definite D call. Between the trimmed V and J ends, which lost 6 bases and 9 bases, there was a span of 21 bases. Germline values: CDR1 MNHNY, CDR2 SVGAGI (reference sequence). CDR3 size: 15 residues.

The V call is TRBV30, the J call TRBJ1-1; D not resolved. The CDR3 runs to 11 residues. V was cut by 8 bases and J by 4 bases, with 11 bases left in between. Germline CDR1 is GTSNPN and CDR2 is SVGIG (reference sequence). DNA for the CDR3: TGTGCCACAACTGGGCGCACTGAAGCTTTCTTT. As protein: CATTGRTEAFF.

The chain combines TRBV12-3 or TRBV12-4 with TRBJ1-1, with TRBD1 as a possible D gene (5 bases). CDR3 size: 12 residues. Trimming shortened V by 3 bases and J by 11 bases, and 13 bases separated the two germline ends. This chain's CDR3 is CASSFQGSGAFF. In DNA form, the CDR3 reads TGTGCCAGCAGTTTTCAGGGCTCAGGTGCTTTCTTT.

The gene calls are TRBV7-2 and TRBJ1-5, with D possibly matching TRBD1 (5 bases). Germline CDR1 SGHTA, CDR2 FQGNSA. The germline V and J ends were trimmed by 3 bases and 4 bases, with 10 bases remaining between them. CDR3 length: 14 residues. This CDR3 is CASSLEGFNQPQHF. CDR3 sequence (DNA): TGTGCCAGCAGCTTGGAGGGGTTTAATCAGCCCCAGCATTTT.

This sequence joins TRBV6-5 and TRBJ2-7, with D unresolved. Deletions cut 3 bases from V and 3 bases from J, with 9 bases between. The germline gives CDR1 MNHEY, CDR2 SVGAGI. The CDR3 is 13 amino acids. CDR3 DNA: TGTGCCAGCAGTTATAAGGAGAGCTACGAGCAGTACTTC. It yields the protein CASSYKESYEQYF.

In DNA form, the CDR3 reads TGTGCCAGTAGTAGGGGGAGACAGGGGTCAGAGACCCAGTACTTC. The encoded protein is CASSRGRQGSETQYF. The chain recombines TRBV19 with TRBJ2-5, with TRBD1 matching over 8 bases. In germline, CDR1 is LNHDA, CDR2 SQIVND (reference sequence). V shed 4 bases, J shed 4 bases, and the junction held 8 bases outside the gene matches. This CDR3 is built from 15 residues.

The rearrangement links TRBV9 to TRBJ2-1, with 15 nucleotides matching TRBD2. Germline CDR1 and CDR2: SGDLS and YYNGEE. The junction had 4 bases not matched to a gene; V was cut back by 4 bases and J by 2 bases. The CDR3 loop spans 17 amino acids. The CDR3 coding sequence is TGTGCCAGCAGCCGGACTAGCGGGGGGGTTGCCTACAATGAGCAGTTCTTC. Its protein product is CASSRTSGGVAYNEQFF.

CDR3 coding DNA: TGTGCCAGCAAGATACAGGGAGGGAATCAGCCCCAGCATTTT. Translated: CASKIQGGNQPQHF. The V call is TRBV6-5, the J call TRBJ1-5; D possibly corresponds to TRBD1 (6 bases). CDR1 is MNHEY, CDR2 SVGAGI, per germline. This CDR3 contains 14 residues. The germline V and J ends were trimmed by 7 bases and 4 bases, with 14 bases remaining between them.

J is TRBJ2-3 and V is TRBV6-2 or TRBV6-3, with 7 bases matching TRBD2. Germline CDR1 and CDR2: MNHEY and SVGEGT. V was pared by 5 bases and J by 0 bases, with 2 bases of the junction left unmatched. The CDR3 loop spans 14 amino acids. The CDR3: CASSPGLSTDTQYF. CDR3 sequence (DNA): TGTGCCAGCAGTCCGGGACTAAGCACAGATACGCAGTATTTT.

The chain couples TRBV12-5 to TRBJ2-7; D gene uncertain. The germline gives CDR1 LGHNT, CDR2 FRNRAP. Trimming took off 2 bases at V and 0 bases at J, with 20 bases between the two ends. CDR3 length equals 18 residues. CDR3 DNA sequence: TGTGCTAGTGGTTTGTACTTCCCGGTTGGGCAGGTCTCCTACGAGCAGTACTTC. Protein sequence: CASGLYFPVGQVSYEQYF.

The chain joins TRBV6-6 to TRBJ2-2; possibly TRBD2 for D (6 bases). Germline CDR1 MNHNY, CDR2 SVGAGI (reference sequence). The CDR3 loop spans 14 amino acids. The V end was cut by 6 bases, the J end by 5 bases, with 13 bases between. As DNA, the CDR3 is TGTGCCAGCAGACGGGAGTTAGTGACCGGGGAGCTGTTTTTT. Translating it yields CASRRELVTGELFF.

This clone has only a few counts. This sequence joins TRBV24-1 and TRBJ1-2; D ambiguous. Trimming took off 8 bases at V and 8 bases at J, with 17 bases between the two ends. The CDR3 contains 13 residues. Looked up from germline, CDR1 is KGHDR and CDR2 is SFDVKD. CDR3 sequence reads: CATKGGTGEGYTF. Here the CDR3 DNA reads TGTGCCACCAAAGGTGGCACCGGGGAAGGCTACACCTTC.

The CDR3 sequence: CASSAGTVSGNTIYF. The DNA of the CDR3 is TGTGCCAGCTCGGCGGGGACGGTCTCTGGAAACACCATATATTTT. V and J are TRBV18 and TRBJ1-3; D might be TRBD1 (5 bases). CDR3 length equals 15 residues. Germline V lookup: CDR1 KGHSH, CDR2 LQKENI. Between the trimmed V and J ends, which lost 6 bases and 0 bases, there was a span of 12 bases.

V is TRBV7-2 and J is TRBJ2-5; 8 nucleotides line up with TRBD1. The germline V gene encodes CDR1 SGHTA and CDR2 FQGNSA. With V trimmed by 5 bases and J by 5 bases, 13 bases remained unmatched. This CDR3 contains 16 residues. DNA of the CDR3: TGTGCCAGCAGCCCCGGGACAGGCAGTGGTCAGGAGACCCAGTACTTC. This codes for CASSPGTGSGQETQYF.

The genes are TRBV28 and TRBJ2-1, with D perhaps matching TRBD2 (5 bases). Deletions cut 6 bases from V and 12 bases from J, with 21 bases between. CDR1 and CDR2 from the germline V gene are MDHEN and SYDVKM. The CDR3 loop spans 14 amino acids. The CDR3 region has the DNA TGTGCCAGCAGACCCGGGAACCAGGCTACGCGGCAGTTCTTC. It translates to CASRPGNQATRQFF.

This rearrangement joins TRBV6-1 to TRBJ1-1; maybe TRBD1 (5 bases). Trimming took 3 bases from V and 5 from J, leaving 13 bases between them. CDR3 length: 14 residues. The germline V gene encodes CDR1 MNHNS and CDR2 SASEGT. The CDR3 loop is CASSEARVGTEAFF. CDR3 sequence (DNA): TGTGCCAGCAGTGAGGCCAGGGTGGGGACTGAAGCTTTCTTT.

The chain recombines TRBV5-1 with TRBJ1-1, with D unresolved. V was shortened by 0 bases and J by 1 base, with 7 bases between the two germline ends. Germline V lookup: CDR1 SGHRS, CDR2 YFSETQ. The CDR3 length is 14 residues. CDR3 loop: CASSLGGKNTEAFF. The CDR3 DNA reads TGCGCCAGCAGCTTGGGCGGGAAGAACACTGAAGCTTTCTTT.

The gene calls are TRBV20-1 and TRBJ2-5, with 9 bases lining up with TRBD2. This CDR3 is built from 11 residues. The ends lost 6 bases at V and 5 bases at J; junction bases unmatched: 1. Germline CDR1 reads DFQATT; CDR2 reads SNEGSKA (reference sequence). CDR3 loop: CSALAGETQYF. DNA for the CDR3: TGCAGTGCCCTAGCGGGGGAGACCCAGTACTTC.

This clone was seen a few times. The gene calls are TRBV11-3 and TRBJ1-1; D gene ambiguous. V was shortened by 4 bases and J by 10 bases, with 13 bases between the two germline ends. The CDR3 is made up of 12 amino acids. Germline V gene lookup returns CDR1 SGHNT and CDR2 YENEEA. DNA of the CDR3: TGTGCCAGCAGCTCCGCCCCCCGGGGAGCTTTCTTT. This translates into CASSSAPRGAFF.

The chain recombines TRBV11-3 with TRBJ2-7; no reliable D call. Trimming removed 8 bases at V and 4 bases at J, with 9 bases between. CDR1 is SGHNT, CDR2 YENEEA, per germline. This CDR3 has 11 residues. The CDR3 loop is CASSDGYEQYV. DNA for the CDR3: TGTGCCAGCTCCGACGGGTACGAGCAGTACGTC.

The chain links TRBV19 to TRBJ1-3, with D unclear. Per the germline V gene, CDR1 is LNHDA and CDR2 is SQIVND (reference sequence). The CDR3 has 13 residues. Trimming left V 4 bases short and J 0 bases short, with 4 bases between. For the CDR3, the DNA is TGTGCCAGTAGTACCCGCTCTGGAAACACCATATATTTT. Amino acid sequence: CASSTRSGNTIYF.